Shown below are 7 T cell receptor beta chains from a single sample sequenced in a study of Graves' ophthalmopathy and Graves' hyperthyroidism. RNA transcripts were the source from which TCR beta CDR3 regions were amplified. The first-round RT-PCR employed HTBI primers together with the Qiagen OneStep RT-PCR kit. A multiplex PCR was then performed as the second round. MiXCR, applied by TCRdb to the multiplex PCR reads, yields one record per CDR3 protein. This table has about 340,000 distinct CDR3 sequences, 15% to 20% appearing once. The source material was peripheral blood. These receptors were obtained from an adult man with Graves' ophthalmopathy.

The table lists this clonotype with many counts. As DNA, the CDR3 is TGTGCCAGTAGTATTGGGACAGGTCTTAACTATGGCTACACCTTC. Amino acid sequence: CASSIGTGLNYGYTF. This chain joins TRBV19 and TRBJ1-2; 8 bases agree with TRBD1. The CDR3 has 15 amino acids. Per the germline V gene, CDR1 is LNHDA and CDR2 is SQIVND (reference sequence). V gave up 3 bases and J gave up 1 base; unmatched junction bases: 4.

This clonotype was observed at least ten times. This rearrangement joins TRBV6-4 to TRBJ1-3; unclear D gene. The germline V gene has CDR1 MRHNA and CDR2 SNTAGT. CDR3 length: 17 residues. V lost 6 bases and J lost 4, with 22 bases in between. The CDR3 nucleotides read TGTGCCAGCAGCCGTTCCCAGCGGGGAGGGCACGGAAACACCATATATTTT. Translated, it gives CASSRSQRGGHGNTIYF.

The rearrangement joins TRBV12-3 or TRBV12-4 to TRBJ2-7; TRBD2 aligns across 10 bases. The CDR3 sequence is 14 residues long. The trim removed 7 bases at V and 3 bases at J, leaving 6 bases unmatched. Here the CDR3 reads CASTGLAEDYEQYF. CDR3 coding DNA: TGTGCCAGCACCGGACTAGCGGAGGACTACGAGCAGTACTTC.

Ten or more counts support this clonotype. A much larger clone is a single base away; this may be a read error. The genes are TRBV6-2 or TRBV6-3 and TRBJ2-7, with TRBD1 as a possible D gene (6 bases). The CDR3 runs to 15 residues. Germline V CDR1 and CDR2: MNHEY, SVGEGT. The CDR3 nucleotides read TGTGCCAGCAGTTACTGGACAGCGCCGGGAAACGAGCAGTGCTTC. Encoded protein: CASSYWTAPGNEQCF.

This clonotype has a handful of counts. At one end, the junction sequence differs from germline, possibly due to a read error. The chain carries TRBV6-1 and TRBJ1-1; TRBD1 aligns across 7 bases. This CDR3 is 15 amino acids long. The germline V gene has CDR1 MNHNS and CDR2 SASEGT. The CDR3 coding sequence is TGTGCCAGCAGTCCCCTCCCAGGGGGGGACACTGAGGCTTTCTTT. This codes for CASSPLPGGDTEAFF.

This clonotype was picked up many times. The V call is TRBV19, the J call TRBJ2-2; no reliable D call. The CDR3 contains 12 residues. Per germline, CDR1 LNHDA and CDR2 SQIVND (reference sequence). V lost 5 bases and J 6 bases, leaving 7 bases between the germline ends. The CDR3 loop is CASSPGAGELFF. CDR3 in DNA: TGTGCCAGTAGTCCTGGGGCCGGGGAGCTGTTTTTT.

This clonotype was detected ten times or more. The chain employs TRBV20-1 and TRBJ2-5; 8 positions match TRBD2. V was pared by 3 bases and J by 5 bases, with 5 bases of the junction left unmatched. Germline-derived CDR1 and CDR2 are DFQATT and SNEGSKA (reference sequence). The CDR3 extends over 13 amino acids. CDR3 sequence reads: CSASSGSRETQYF. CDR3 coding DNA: TGCAGTGCTAGCAGCGGGAGTAGGGAGACCCAGTACTTC.